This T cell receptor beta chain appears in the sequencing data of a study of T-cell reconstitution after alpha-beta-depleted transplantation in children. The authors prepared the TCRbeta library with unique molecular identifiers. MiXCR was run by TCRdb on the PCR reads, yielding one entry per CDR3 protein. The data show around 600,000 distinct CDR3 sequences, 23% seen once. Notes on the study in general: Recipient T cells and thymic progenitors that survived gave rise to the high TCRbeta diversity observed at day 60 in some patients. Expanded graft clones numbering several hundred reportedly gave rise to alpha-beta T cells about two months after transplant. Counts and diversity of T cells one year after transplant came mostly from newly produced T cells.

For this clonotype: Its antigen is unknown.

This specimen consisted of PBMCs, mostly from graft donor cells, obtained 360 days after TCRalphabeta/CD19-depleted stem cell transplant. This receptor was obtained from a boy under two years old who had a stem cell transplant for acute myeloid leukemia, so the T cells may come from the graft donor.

CDR3 sequence: CASPRGSRYGYTF. Written as DNA, the CDR3 is TGTGCCAGCCCCCGGGGCTCTCGCTATGGCTACACCTTC. V is TRBV25-1 and J is TRBJ1-2; maybe TRBD1 (5 bases). Germline V gene lookup returns CDR1 MGHDK and CDR2 SYGVNS. Trimming shortened V by 8 bases and J by 4 bases, and 14 bases separated the two germline ends. CDR3 length equals 13 residues.